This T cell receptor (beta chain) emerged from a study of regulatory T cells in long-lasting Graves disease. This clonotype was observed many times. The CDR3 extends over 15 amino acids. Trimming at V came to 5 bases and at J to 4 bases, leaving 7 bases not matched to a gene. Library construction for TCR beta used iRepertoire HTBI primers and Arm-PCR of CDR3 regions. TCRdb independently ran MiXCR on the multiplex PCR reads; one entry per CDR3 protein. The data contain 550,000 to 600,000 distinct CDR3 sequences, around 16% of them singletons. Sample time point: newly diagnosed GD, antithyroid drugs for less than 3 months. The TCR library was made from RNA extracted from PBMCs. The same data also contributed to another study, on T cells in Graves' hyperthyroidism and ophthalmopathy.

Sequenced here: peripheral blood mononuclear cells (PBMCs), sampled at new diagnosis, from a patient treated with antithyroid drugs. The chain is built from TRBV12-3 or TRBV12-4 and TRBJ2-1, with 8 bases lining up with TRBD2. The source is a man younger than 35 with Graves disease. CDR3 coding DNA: TGTGCCAGCAGTAGTACGGGACTAGTGTACAATGAGCAGTTCTTC. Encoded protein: CASSSTGLVYNEQFF.